The rows below give T cell receptor beta chains drawn from one sample of a study of blood T cell repertoires in COVID-19. The method was immunoSEQ multiplex PCR; TCRdb's version includes in-frame clones alone and lacks a portion of them. The sample includes 120,000 to 150,000 clones, 81% of them seen just once. Source material: peripheral blood. The receptors originated from a human donor with acute or convalescent COVID-19. The donor label of this sample is uncertain. Both conserved end residues are part of each CDR3. The D gene is left open where the match is weak. The size entry is marked missing in some rows and otherwise reads once, few, many or a size class.

NA	TRBV6-5	TRBJ2-2	NA	TGTGCCAGCACTAAGGCAGGGGACACCGGGGAGCTGTTTTTT	CASTKAGDTGELFF
NA	TRBV9	TRBJ1-1	NA	TGTGCCAGCAGTCCACCTAGCTCGGGGGTCGGCACTGAAGCTTTCTTT	CASSPPSSGVGTEAFF
NA	TRBV6-2/TRBV6-3	TRBJ1-2	NA	TGTGCCAGCAGTGATGCCCGGGGCTACACCTTC	CASSDARGYTF
TRBD1	TRBV19	TRBJ2-3	NA	TGTGCCAGTAGTTTCGGACAGGGTTTGACAGATACGCAGTATTTT	CASSFGQGLTDTQYF
NA	TRBV6-1	TRBJ1-1	NA	TGTGCCAGCAGTGAAACAGGGCTCCTGAACACTGAAGCTTTCTTT	CASSETGLLNTEAFF
NA	TRBV15	TRBJ1-2	NA	TGTGCCACCAGCAGAGTCGCCGTAATGAGGAATGACTATGGCTACACCTTC	CATSRVAVMRNDYGYTF
TRBD2	TRBV10-1	TRBJ2-7	NA	TGCGCCAGCAGTGAGTCCCCGAGCGGGGGGACCTACGAGCAGTACTTC	CASSESPSGGTYEQYF
NA	TRBV3-1/TRBV3-2	TRBJ1-6	NA	TGTGCCAGCAGCCCCACCCGGGCCTATAATTCACCCCTCCACTTT	CASSPTRAYNSPLHF
NA	TRBV19	TRBJ1-2	NA	TGTGCCAGTACCACAACTGAGGGGGACTATGGCTACACCTTC	CASTTTEGDYGYTF
NA	TRBV24-1	TRBJ2-2	NA	TGTGCCACCAGAACCTCACAGGGTGAAGGGACCGGGGAGCTGTTTTTT	CATRTSQGEGTGELFF
NA	TRBV19	TRBJ1-2	few	TGTGCCAGTAGTATTTACGGGGGCTACACCTTC	CASSIYGGYTF
NA	TRBV6-1	TRBJ2-2	NA	TGTGCCAGCAGTGAAGGATGGACAATGAACACCGGGGAGCTGTTTTTT	CASSEGWTMNTGELFF
NA	TRBV19	TRBJ2-3	NA	TGTGCCAGTAATTTCAGGGATCGAGATACGCAGTATTTT	CASNFRDRDTQYF
TRBD1	TRBV4-2	TRBJ1-2	NA	TGTGCCAGCAGCCAAATGGGACAGGGATATGGCTACACCTTC	CASSQMGQGYGYTF
NA	TRBV7-2	TRBJ1-6	few	TGTGCCAGCAGCTTAGCTACCCAGTTGTCCCTCTTAAGTCCCCTCCACTTT	CASSLATQLSLLSPLHF
TRBD1	TRBV18	TRBJ1-2	few	TGTGCCAGCTCACCGGTTGCAGGGGGCGAGGGCTACACCTTC	CASSPVAGGEGYTF
NA	TRBV7-8	TRBJ1-2	NA	TGTGCCAGCAGCGGGGAAGGGCCGGGCGGGAGCTACACCTTC	CASSGEGPGGSYTF
TRBD1	TRBV7-9	TRBJ1-5	few	TGTGCCAGCAGCCCCGACAGGGCCAATCAGCCCCAGCATTTT	CASSPDRANQPQHF
NA	TRBV30	TRBJ2-7	once	TGTGCCTGGGCCCCAGGGGCCTCCTACGAGCAGTACTTC	CAWAPGASYEQYF
TRBD1	TRBV29-1	TRBJ2-3	NA	TGCAGCGTTGAAGCCGGAGACAGGGGAGGAACAGATACGCAGTATTTT	CSVEAGDRGGTDTQYF
NA	TRBV19	TRBJ1-1	NA	TGTGCCAGTAAAAGGGGACACCTATCGAACACTGAAGCTTTCTTT	CASKRGHLSNTEAFF
NA	TRBV10-2	TRBJ1-2	NA	TGCGCCAGCAGGGCCTCAGATGGCTACACCTTC	CASRASDGYTF
NA	TRBV9	TRBJ1-2	NA	TGTGCCAGCAGCGCCCCGGCCGGGCGCGGGAATGGCTACACCTTC	CASSAPAGRGNGYTF
NA	TRBV6-5	TRBJ1-4	NA	TGTGCCAGCAGACAGACACGGAGGGAAGATGAAAAACTGTTTTTT	CASRQTRREDEKLFF
NA	TRBV30	TRBJ2-1	NA	TGTGCCTGGAGTGCCTTAAGTGCCAGGGGGGTCAATGAGCAGTTCTTC	CAWSALSARGVNEQFF
TRBD1	TRBV7-8	TRBJ1-3	NA	TGTGCCAGCAGCTTATGGACAGGTGGTGGAAACACCATATATTTT	CASSLWTGGGNTIYF
NA	TRBV19	TRBJ1-1	NA	TGTGCCAGTAGTATAGGGCAGGGTATAAATGAAGCTTTCTTT	CASSIGQGINEAFF
TRBD2	TRBV5-4	TRBJ2-1	NA	TGTGCCAGCAGCTTGACGGGGGGGAATGAGCAGTTCTTC	CASSLTGGNEQFF
NA	TRBV7-8	TRBJ1-3	NA	TGTGCCAGCAGCTGGACAGATGGAAACACCATATATTTT	CASSWTDGNTIYF
NA	TRBV12-3/TRBV12-4	TRBJ1-2	few	TGTGCCAGCAGGGGAGCTAACTATGGCTACACCTTC	CASRGANYGYTF
TRBD1	TRBV6-5	TRBJ1-5	few	TGTGCCATCTCGGACAGGGTGGTTGCTCAGCCCCAGCATTTT	CAISDRVVAQPQHF
TRBD1	TRBV24-1	TRBJ2-3	NA	TGTGCCACCGGGGACAGATACACAGATACGCAGTATTTT	CATGDRYTDTQYF
TRBD1	TRBV5-1	TRBJ1-2	NA	TGCGCCAGCAGCTTTAATACAGGGGGCGATGGCTACACCTTC	CASSFNTGGDGYTF
NA	TRBV7-6	TRBJ2-2	NA	TGTGCCAGCAGCGTAGGATCAGGGACCGGGGAGCTGTTTTTT	CASSVGSGTGELFF
NA	TRBV24-1	TRBJ2-3	NA	TGTGCCACCAGTGATGAGTCGTGGACGCAGTATTTT	CATSDESWTQYF
NA	TRBV11-2	TRBJ1-2	NA	TGTGCCAGCAGCTTAGCGCTTGGGAGTAACTATGGCTACACCTTC	CASSLALGSNYGYTF
NA	TRBV29-1	TRBJ1-1	NA	TGCAGCGTAGGAGGCCACCGCGGGAACACTGAAGCTTTCTTT	CSVGGHRGNTEAFF
NA	TRBV7-6	TRBJ2-3	NA	TGTGCCAGCAGCTTAAGAGCGGGTAGTGGAGATACGCAGTATTTT	CASSLRAGSGDTQYF
NA	TRBV7-9	TRBJ1-1	NA	TGTGCCAGCAGTGAGCCGGGACACTCGAACACTGAAGCTTTCTTT	CASSEPGHSNTEAFF
NA	TRBV23-1	TRBJ1-1	NA	TGCGCCAGCAGTCACCGAACAATTGTGACTGAAGCTTTCTTT	CASSHRTIVTEAFF
NA	TRBV3-1/TRBV3-2	TRBJ2-3	NA	TGTGCCAGCAGCCAAGATGGGGAGGTTGGCAGAGATACGCAGTATTTT	CASSQDGEVGRDTQYF
NA	TRBV14	TRBJ1-2	once	TGTGCCAGCAGCTCCCGGACAGCCTATTATGGCTACACCTTC	CASSSRTAYYGYTF
NA	TRBV6-1	TRBJ1-1	NA	TGTGCCAGCAGTGAAGGAGGGTCGGAAGCTTTCTTT	CASSEGGSEAFF
NA	TRBV14	TRBJ2-7	NA	TGTGCCAGCAGCCAAGATCTTGGGGCAGGGCCCTACGAGCAGTACTTC	CASSQDLGAGPYEQYF
NA	TRBV4-2	TRBJ1-2	few	TGTGCCAGCAGCTCACAGGGTAAGGAGTATGGCTACACCTTC	CASSSQGKEYGYTF
NA	TRBV10-3	TRBJ1-2	NA	TGTGCCATCACCTCGCCTGCGAACTATGGCTACACCTTC	CAITSPANYGYTF
TRBD1	TRBV7-6	TRBJ2-7	once	TGTGCCAGCAGCCCGGGGACAGGGGGAACCTACGAGCAGTACTTC	CASSPGTGGTYEQYF
TRBD1	TRBV6-5	TRBJ2-2	NA	TGTGCCACCAACTGGGACAGGGAAACCGGGGAGCTGTTTTTT	CATNWDRETGELFF
NA	TRBV7-9	TRBJ2-2	NA	TGTGCCAGCAGCTTAAAGTACTCAGGGACCGGGGAGCTGTTTTTT	CASSLKYSGTGELFF
TRBD1	TRBV3-1/TRBV3-2	TRBJ1-4	NA	TGTGCCAGCAGCCAAGATAAGGGACAGGGCCATAATGAAAAACTGTTTTTT	CASSQDKGQGHNEKLFF
NA	TRBV24-1	TRBJ1-2	NA	TGTGCCACCAGTGATCCCCCGACAGGTCAGGGCTACACCTTC	CATSDPPTGQGYTF
TRBD1	TRBV2	TRBJ1-2	NA	TGTGCCAGCATGGGACAGACTAACTATGGCTACACCTTC	CASMGQTNYGYTF
NA	TRBV5-5	TRBJ2-7	NA	TGTGCCAGCAGCAGCACAGTCGAGCAGTACTTC	CASSSTVEQYF
TRBD2	TRBV5-1	TRBJ2-2	NA	TGCGCCAGCAGCTTGTTAGCGAGCGGGGGGCGGACCGGGGAGCTGTTTTTT	CASSLLASGGRTGELFF
NA	TRBV14	TRBJ1-6	NA	TGTGCCAGCAGCCAAGGCTCTAACAGGGAAAATTCACCCCTCCACTTT	CASSQGSNRENSPLHF
TRBD1	TRBV2	TRBJ1-6	once	TGTGCCAGCAGTGTGACAGGGGGCGATTCACCCCTCCACTTT	CASSVTGGDSPLHF
NA	TRBV4-2	TRBJ1-1	NA	TGTGCCAGCAGCCTCTACCGGGACACTGAAGCTTTCTTT	CASSLYRDTEAFF
NA	TRBV25-1	TRBJ1-1	NA	TGTGCCAGCAGGAAGGACGGGGGGAACACTGAAGCTTTCTTT	CASRKDGGNTEAFF
TRBD2	TRBV9	TRBJ2-5	NA	TGTGCCAGCAGCGTAGCTCCTAGCGGGAAAGAGACCCAGTACTTC	CASSVAPSGKETQYF
NA	TRBV20-1	TRBJ1-1	once	TGCAGTGCTAGTGCCGGAGGGAACACTGAAGCTTTCTTT	CSASAGGNTEAFF